This record concerns one T cell receptor (beta chain) sequence. What it recognizes is unknown. This record belongs to a study of vaccination and CD4 T cells after COVID-19. At the level of the study: The cells in question were stimulated using overlapping spike peptides derived from SARS-CoV-2, HCoV-NL63, HCoV-OC43 and HCoV-229E. Each control was exposed to a CEFX pool, an HIV-1 Nef pool, or no peptide at all.

Findings of the study overall: In convalescent patients, a median about 90% of post-vaccine SARS-CoV-2-reactive clones appeared only after vaccination.

Treatment noted: roughly 10-day PBMC culture with coronavirus spike peptide pools or control peptides (ViraFEST assay). Following culture for around 10 days, CD4+ T cells were isolated by negative selection. This CDR3 region has 15 residues. CDR1 SGHNT and CDR2 YENEEA come from the germline V gene. Trimming stripped 2 bases from V and 0 bases from J, with 10 bases between. The Oncomine TCR Beta short-read assay was applied to DNA of cultured CD4+ T cells. TCRdb recomputed calls from the PCR reads with MiXCR, one row per CDR3 protein. Found here are some 9,600 distinct CDR3 sequences, around 60% of them singletons; the top ten hold 20% to 30%.

The J gene is TRBJ1-2, the V gene TRBV11-3; D is perhaps TRBD1 (5 bases). The material sequenced was CD4+ T cells from blood, cultured in vitro. The sequence came from a human donor who had recovered from COVID-19. The CDR3 here is CASSLQGATNYGYTF. Written as DNA, the CDR3 is TGTGCCAGCAGCTTACAAGGGGCCACTAACTATGGCTACACCTTC.